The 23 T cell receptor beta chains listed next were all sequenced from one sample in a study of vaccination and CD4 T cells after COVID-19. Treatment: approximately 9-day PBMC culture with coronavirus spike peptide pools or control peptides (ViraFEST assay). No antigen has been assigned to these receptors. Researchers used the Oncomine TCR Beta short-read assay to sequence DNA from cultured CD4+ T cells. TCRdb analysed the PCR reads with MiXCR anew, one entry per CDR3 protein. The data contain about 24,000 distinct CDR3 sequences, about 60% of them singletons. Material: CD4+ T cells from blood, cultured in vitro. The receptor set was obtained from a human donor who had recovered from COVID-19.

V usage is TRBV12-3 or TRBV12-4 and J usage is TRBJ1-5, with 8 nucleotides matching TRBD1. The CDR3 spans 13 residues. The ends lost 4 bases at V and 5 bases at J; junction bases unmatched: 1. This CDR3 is CASSSTGDQPQHF. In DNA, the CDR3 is TGTGCCAGCAGTTCGACAGGGGATCAGCCCCAGCATTTT.

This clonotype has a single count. CDR3 sequence reads: CASRRTGFTEAFF. DNA for the CDR3: TGTGCCAGCAGAAGGACAGGATTCACTGAAGCTTTCTTT. The chain employs TRBV12-3 or TRBV12-4 and TRBJ1-1; 7 bases agree with TRBD1. CDR3 length: 13 residues. Germline trimming cut 6 bases from V and 4 bases from J; bases unmatched to any gene: 5.

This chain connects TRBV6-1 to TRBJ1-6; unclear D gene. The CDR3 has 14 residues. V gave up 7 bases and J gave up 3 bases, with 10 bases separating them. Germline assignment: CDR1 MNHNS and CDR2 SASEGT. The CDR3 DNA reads TGTGCCAGCACCCCGGGTTACTATAATTCACCCCTCCACTTT. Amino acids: CASTPGYYNSPLHF.

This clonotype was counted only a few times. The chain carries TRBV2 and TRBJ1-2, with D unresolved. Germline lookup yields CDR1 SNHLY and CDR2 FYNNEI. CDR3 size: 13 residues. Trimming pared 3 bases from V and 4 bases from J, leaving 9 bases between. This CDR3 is CASSDRAGYGYTF. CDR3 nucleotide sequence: TGTGCCAGCAGTGATAGAGCAGGCTATGGCTACACCTTC. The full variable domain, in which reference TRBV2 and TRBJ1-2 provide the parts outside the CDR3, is EPEVTQTPSHQVTQMGQEVILRCVPISNHLYFYWYRQILGQKVEFLVSFYNNEISEKSEIFDDQFSVERPDGSNFTLKIRSTKLEDSAMYFCASSDRAGYGYTFGSGTRLTVV.

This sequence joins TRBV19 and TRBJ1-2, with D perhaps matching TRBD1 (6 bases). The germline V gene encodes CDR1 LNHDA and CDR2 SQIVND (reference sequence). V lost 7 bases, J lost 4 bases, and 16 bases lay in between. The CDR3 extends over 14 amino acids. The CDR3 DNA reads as TGTGCCAGTATAGGATTTGGGGGCGGCTATGGCTACACCTTC. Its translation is CASIGFGGGYGYTF.

CDR3 coding DNA: TGTGCCAGCAGTTTAGAGTTGGGACAGGGAGGCTATCAGCCCCAGCATTTT. As protein: CASSLELGQGGYQPQHF. The rearrangement links TRBV27 to TRBJ1-5; 9 bases match TRBD1. The trim removed 2 bases at V and 5 bases at J, leaving 10 bases unmatched. Germline values: CDR1 MNHEY, CDR2 SMNVEV (reference sequence). The CDR3 extends over 17 amino acids.

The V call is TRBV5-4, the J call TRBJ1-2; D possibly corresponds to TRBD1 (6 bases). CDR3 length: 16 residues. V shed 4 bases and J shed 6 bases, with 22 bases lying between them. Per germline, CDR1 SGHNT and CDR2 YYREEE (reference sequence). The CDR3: CASSHKGEGSKNGYTF. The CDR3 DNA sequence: TGTGCCAGCAGCCACAAGGGGGAGGGGTCAAAAAATGGCTACACCTTC.

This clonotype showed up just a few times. The CDR3 nucleotides read TGTGCCAGCAGTCCACAGGGGGCCGGGAACACTGAAGCTTTCTTT. It yields the protein CASSPQGAGNTEAFF. The chain has TRBV6-1 and TRBJ1-1, with TRBD1 matching over 9 bases. Germline V lookup: CDR1 MNHNS, CDR2 SASEGT. The V and J ends lost 5 bases and 1 base, in that order; junction bases with no gene match: 5. This CDR3 has 15 residues.

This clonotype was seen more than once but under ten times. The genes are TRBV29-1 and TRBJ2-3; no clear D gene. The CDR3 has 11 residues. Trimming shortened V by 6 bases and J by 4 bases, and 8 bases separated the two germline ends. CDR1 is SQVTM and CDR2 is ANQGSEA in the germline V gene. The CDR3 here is CSVASSDTQYF. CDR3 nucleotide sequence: TGCAGCGTCGCTTCTTCAGATACGCAGTATTTT.

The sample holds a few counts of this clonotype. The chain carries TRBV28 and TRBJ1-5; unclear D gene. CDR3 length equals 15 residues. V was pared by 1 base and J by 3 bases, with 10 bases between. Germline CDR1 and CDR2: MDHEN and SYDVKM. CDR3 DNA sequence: TGTGCCAGCAGTTTATCGTGGCAGAACAATCAGCCCCAGCATTTT. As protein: CASSLSWQNNQPQHF.

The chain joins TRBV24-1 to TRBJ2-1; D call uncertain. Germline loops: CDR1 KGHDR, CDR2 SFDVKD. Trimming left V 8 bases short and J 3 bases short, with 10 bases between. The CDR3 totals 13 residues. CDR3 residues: CATNQDGYNEQFF. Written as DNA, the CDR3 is TGTGCCACCAATCAGGACGGCTACAATGAGCAGTTCTTC.

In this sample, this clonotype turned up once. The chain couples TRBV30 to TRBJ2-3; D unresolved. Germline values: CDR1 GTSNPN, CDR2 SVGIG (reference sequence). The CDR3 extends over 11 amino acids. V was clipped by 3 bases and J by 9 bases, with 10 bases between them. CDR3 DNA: TGTGCCTGGAGGGGGATCCACACGCAGTATTTT. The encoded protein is CAWRGIHTQYF. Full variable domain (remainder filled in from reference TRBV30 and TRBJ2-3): SQTIHQWPATLVQPVGSPLSLECTVEGTSNPNLYWYRQAAGRGLQLLFYSVGIGQISSEVPQNLSASRPQDRQFILSSKKLLLSDSGFYLCAWRGIHTQYFGPGTRLTVL.

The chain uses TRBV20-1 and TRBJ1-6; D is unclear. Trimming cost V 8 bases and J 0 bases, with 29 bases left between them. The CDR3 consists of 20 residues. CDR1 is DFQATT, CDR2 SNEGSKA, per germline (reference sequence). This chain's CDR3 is CSPTPGSSTFSSSYNSPLHF. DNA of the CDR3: TGCAGTCCGACACCGGGGAGTTCAACATTTAGCAGCTCCTATAATTCACCCCTCCACTTT.

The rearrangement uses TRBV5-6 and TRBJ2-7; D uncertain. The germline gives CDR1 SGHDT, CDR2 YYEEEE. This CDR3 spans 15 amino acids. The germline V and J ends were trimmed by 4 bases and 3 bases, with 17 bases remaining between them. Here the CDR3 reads CASSPKVLGYYEQYF. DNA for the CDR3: TGTGCCAGCAGCCCCAAAGTTCTGGGGTACTACGAGCAGTACTTC. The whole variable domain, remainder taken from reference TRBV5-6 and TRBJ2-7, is DAGVTQSPTHLIKTRGQQVTLRCSPKSGHDTVSWYQQALGQGPQFIFQYYEEEERQRGNFPDRFSGHQFPNYSSELNVNALLLGDSALYLCASSPKVLGYYEQYFGPGTRLTVT.

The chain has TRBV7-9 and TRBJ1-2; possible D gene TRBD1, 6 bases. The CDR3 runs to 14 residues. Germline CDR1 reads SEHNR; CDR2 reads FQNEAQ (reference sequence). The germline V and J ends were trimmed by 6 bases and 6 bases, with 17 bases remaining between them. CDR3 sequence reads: CASRANRAPHGYTF. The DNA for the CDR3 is TGTGCCAGCAGGGCCAACAGGGCGCCCCATGGCTACACCTTC.

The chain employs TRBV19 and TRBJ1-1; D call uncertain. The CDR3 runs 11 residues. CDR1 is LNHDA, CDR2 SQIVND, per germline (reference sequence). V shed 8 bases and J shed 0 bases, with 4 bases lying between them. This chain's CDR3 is CASYMNTEAFF. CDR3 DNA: TGTGCCAGTTACATGAACACTGAAGCTTTCTTT.

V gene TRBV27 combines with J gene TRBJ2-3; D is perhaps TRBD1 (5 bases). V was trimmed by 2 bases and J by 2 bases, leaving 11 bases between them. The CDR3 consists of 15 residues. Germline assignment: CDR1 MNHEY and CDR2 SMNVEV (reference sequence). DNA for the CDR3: TGTGCCAGCAGTTTAATCCCTGGGGCCACAGATACGCAGTATTTT. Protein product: CASSLIPGATDTQYF.

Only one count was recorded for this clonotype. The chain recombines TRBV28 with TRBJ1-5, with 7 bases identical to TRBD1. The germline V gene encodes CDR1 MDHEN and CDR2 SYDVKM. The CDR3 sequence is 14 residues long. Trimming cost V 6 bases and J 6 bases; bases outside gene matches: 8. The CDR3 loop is CASRQTGSSQPQHF. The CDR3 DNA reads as TGTGCCAGCAGGCAGACAGGGAGTAGTCAGCCCCAGCATTTT.

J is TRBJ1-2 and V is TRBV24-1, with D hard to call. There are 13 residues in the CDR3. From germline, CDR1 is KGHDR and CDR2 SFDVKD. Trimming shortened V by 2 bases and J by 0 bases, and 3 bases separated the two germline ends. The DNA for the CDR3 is TGTGCCACCAGTGATTGGCCTAACTATGGCTACACCTTC. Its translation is CATSDWPNYGYTF.

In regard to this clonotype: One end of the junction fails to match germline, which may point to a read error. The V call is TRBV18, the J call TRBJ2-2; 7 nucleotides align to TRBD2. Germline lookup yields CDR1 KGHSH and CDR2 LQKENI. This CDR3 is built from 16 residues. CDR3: CASSPLGGSNPGELFF. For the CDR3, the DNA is TGTGCCAGCTCACCACTCGGCGGGAGTAACCCCGGTGAGCTGTTTTTT.

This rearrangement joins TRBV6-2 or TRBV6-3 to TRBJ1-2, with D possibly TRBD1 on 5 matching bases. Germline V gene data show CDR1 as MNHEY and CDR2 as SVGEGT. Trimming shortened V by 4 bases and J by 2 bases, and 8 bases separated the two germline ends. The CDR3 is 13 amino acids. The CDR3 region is CASSFDSNYGYTF. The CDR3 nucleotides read TGTGCCAGCAGTTTTGACAGCAACTATGGCTACACCTTC.

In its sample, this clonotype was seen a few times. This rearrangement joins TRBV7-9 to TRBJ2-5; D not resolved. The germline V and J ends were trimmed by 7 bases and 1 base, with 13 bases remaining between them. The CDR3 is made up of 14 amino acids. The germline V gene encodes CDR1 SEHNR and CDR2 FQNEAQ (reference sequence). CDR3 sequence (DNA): TGTGCCAGCAAACCATTGGGGTTCCAAGAGACCCAGTACTTC. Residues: CASKPLGFQETQYF. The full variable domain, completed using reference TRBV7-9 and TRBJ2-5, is DTGVSQNPRHKITKRGQNVTFRCDPISEHNRLYWYRQTLGQGPEFLTYFQNEAQLEKSRLLSDRFSAERPKGSFSTLEIQRTEQGDSAMYLCASKPLGFQETQYFGPGTRLLVL.

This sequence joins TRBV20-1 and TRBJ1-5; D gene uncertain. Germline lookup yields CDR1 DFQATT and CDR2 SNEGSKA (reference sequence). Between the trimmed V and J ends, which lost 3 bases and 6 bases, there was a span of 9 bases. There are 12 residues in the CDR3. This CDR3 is CSASRQSQPQHF. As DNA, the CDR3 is TGCAGTGCTAGTCGCCAATCTCAGCCCCAGCATTTT.